These 32 T cell receptor beta chains were sequenced from one sample in a study of blood T cell repertoires in COVID-19. Measured with immunoSEQ multiplex PCR; TCRdb has only the in-frame clones, and not every one. The data show 200,000 to 250,000 clones, around 90% seen once. Sample: PBMCs or T cells enriched from blood (not recorded which). The receptors were sampled from a man aged 25 to 40 who had recovered from COVID-19.

The V gene is TRBV11-2, the J gene TRBJ2-7; 8 bases agree with TRBD2. This CDR3 spans 15 amino acids. V lost 3 bases and J lost 1; bases outside the gene matches: 5. CDR1 is SGHAT and CDR2 is FQNNGV in the germline V gene. The CDR3 sequence: CASSFVTSASYEQYF. The DNA for the CDR3 is TGTGCCAGCAGCTTTGTGACTAGCGCTTCCTACGAGCAGTACTTC.

J is TRBJ1-1 and V is TRBV3-1 (or the pseudogene TRBV3-2); 7 nucleotides line up with TRBD1. This CDR3 contains 17 residues. Unmatched junction bases numbered 7, after V lost 0 bases and J lost 0 bases. The germline V gene encodes CDR1 LGHDT and CDR2 YNNKEL (reference sequence). The CDR3 loop is CASSQDGRGMLNTEAFF. DNA for the CDR3: TGTGCCAGCAGCCAAGATGGCAGGGGGATGTTGAACACTGAAGCTTTCTTT.

The chain carries TRBV9 and TRBJ1-6; 8 positions match TRBD1. There are 15 residues in the CDR3. Germline trimming cut 0 bases from V and 9 bases from J; bases unmatched to any gene: 5. Germline V lookup: CDR1 SGDLS, CDR2 YYNGEE. CDR3 residues: CASSVGGQAASPLHF. CDR3 nucleotides: TGTGCCAGCAGCGTAGGGGGACAGGCCGCTTCACCCCTCCACTTT.

CDR3 loop: CASSYGADYGYTF. CDR3 nucleotides: TGTGCCAGCAGTTACGGGGCAGACTATGGCTACACCTTC. This chain joins TRBV6-5 and TRBJ1-2; D is perhaps TRBD1 (5 bases). CDR1 and CDR2 from the germline V gene are MNHEY and SVGAGI. This CDR3 has 13 amino acids. V lost 2 bases and J lost 3, with 7 bases in between.

The rearrangement joins TRBV5-5 to TRBJ2-4, with 8 bases lining up with TRBD2. Germline CDR1 and CDR2: SGHKS and YYEKEE (reference sequence). There are 14 residues in the CDR3. V gave up 0 bases and J gave up 11 bases; unmatched junction bases: 7. The CDR3, as DNA: TGTGCCAGCAGCTTGGGAGGCGGGAGGAGCGTTCAGTACTTC. Amino acids: CASSLGGGRSVQYF.

This chain connects TRBV6-6 to TRBJ2-7, with 8 bases lining up with TRBD1. Per germline, CDR1 MNHNY and CDR2 SVGAGI (reference sequence). V was pared by 0 bases and J by 6 bases, with 10 bases of the junction left unmatched. This CDR3 region has 16 residues. The CDR3 spells CASSYSSSGTGGEQYF. The CDR3 DNA is TGTGCCAGCAGTTACTCAAGTAGTGGGACAGGAGGCGAGCAGTACTTC.

The J gene is TRBJ2-7, the V gene TRBV7-2, with TRBD2 matching over 7 bases. CDR3 length: 15 residues. J was trimmed by 3 bases and V by 5 bases; bases with no gene match: 10. Germline loops: CDR1 SGHTA, CDR2 FQGNSA. CDR3 sequence (DNA): TGTGCCAGCAGCGCCCACATGGGGGGGTACTACGAGCAGTACTTC. It yields the protein CASSAHMGGYYEQYF.

The rearrangement links TRBV5-6 to TRBJ1-2; possibly TRBD1 for D (5 bases). CDR3 size: 14 residues. Germline CDR1 reads SGHDT; CDR2 reads YYEEEE. Trimming removed 0 bases at V and 4 bases at J, with 10 bases between. The CDR3: CASSLVRQFYGYTF. In nucleotides, the CDR3 is TGTGCCAGCAGCTTGGTTCGACAGTTCTATGGCTACACCTTC. Variable domain in full (rest from reference TRBV5-6 and TRBJ1-2): DAGVTQSPTHLIKTRGQQVTLRCSPKSGHDTVSWYQQALGQGPQFIFQYYEEEERQRGNFPDRFSGHQFPNYSSELNVNALLLGDSALYLCASSLVRQFYGYTFGSGTRLTVV.

The chain uses TRBV5-1 and TRBJ1-2; a possible D gene is TRBD1 (5 bases). The CDR3 consists of 16 residues. Trimming removed 6 bases from V and 3 bases from J, with 21 bases in between. Germline V gene data show CDR1 as SGHRS and CDR2 as YFSETQ. The CDR3 sequence is CASTRDFFSVYYGYTF. CDR3 in DNA: TGCGCCAGCACCCGGGACTTCTTCAGCGTCTACTATGGCTACACCTTC.

V gene TRBV6-1 combines with J gene TRBJ1-2; possible D gene TRBD1, 5 bases. The germline V gene has CDR1 MNHNS and CDR2 SASEGT. The V gene lost 0 bases and the J gene lost 7 bases, with 12 bases spanning the gap. There are 14 residues in the CDR3. The CDR3 spells CASSEAGGRGGYTF. The CDR3 nucleotides read TGTGCCAGCAGTGAAGCGGGGGGACGGGGTGGCTACACCTTC.

This clone was observed once. The chain carries TRBV19 and TRBJ2-1, with TRBD2 matching 7 bases. CDR1 LNHDA and CDR2 SQIVND come from the germline V gene (reference sequence). V lost 3 bases to trimming and J lost 4 bases; unmatched junction nucleotides: 9. The CDR3 length is 16 residues. In DNA form, the CDR3 reads TGTGCCAGTAGTATTCCCCCCCAGCGGGGATACAATGAGCAGTTCTTC. This translates into CASSIPPQRGYNEQFF.

The V and J genes are TRBV5-8 and TRBJ2-2; 12 positions match TRBD2. The CDR3 is 16 amino acids. Germline-derived CDR1 and CDR2 are SGHTS and YDEGEE. V lost 7 bases, J lost 6 bases, and 10 bases stayed unmatched. The CDR3 DNA reads as TGTGCCAGCCCGGGACTAGCGGGCCCCGGGGCCGGGGAGCTGTTTTTT. This codes for CASPGLAGPGAGELFF.

The rearrangement joins TRBV9 to TRBJ2-5; 12 bases line up with TRBD1. Germline V CDR1 and CDR2: SGDLS, YYNGEE. This CDR3 is 16 amino acids long. Trimming at V came to 0 bases and at J to 5 bases, leaving 5 bases not matched to a gene. The CDR3 bases are TGTGCCAGCAGCGTAGCTGGGACAGGGGGCTGGGAGACCCAGTACTTC. It encodes CASSVAGTGGWETQYF. Complete variable domain (other parts from reference TRBV9 and TRBJ2-5): DSGVTQTPKHLITATGQRVTLRCSPRSGDLSVYWYQQSLDQGLQFLIQYYNGEERAKGNILERFSAQQFPDLHSELNLSSLELGDSALYFCASSVAGTGGWETQYFGPGTRLLVL.

The chain is built from TRBV7-9 and TRBJ2-7, with D possibly matching TRBD2 (6 bases). The germline V gene has CDR1 SEHNR and CDR2 FQNEAQ (reference sequence). The V and J ends lost 3 bases and 3 bases respectively, with 12 bases between them. There are 14 residues in the CDR3. The CDR3 region has the DNA TGTGCCAGCAGCTTTGGCGGGGAAATCTACGAGCAGTACTTC. It encodes CASSFGGEIYEQYF.

This rearrangement joins TRBV7-9 to TRBJ2-3; 8 positions match TRBD2. V shed 3 bases and J 2 bases; nucleotides not matched to a gene: 4. The length of the CDR3 is 15 residues. Germline V gene sequence: CDR1 SEHNR, CDR2 FQNEAQ (reference sequence). Here the CDR3 reads CASSFAGGYTDTQYF. For the CDR3, the DNA is TGTGCCAGCAGCTTTGCGGGGGGTTACACAGATACGCAGTATTTT. Combining the CDR3 with reference TRBV7-9 and TRBJ2-3 gives the whole variable domain DTGVSQNPRHKITKRGQNVTFRCDPISEHNRLYWYRQTLGQGPEFLTYFQNEAQLEKSRLLSDRFSAERPKGSFSTLEIQRTEQGDSAMYLCASSFAGGYTDTQYFGPGTRLTVL.

The genes are TRBV7-3 and TRBJ2-3; the match to TRBD1 covers 11 bases. The CDR3 runs to 14 residues. V was clipped by 8 bases and J by 0 bases; unmatched bases: 1. The germline gives CDR1 SGHTA, CDR2 FQGTGA. The CDR3 DNA reads as TGTGCCAGCGGACAGGGGGCTAGCACAGATACGCAGTATTTT. Protein sequence: CASGQGASTDTQYF.

In DNA, the CDR3 is TGTGCCAGCAGGGTAGAGCGGGGAAGAACCCACGAGCAGTACTTC. Translated, it gives CASRVERGRTHEQYF. The chain links TRBV2 to TRBJ2-7; 7 bases are a match to TRBD2. V lost 6 bases to trimming and J lost 5 bases; unmatched junction nucleotides: 13. The CDR3 is 15 residues long. The germline V gene has CDR1 SNHLY and CDR2 FYNNEI.

This chain links TRBV4-1 with TRBJ1-2; tentative D call: TRBD1 (6 bases). Trimming took 5 bases from V and 10 from J, leaving 20 bases between them. The CDR3 runs 14 residues. CDR1 is MGHRA, CDR2 YSYEKL, per germline. This CDR3 reads CASSKSGQLLIYTF. CDR3 nucleotides: TGCGCCAGCAGCAAGTCTGGACAGTTACTTATCTACACCTTC.

The chain uses TRBV6-5 and TRBJ2-3; 8 bases fit TRBD1. J was trimmed by 3 bases and V by 8 bases; bases with no gene match: 10. Per the germline V gene, CDR1 is MNHEY and CDR2 is SVGAGI. The CDR3 sequence is 15 residues long. The CDR3 region has the DNA TGTGCCAGCCGTAGAGTACAGGGGGTGACAGATACGCAGTATTTT. It translates to CASRRVQGVTDTQYF.

The chain employs TRBV28 and TRBJ2-7, with 7 bases aligning to TRBD1. The germline CDR1 and CDR2 sequences are MDHEN and SYDVKM. Trimming removed 4 bases from V and 5 bases from J; junction bases left unmatched: 11. This CDR3 has 15 amino acids. The CDR3 region has the DNA TGTGCCAGCAGTTCACCGACAGCGACAGGGAACGAGCAGTACTTC. As protein: CASSSPTATGNEQYF.

This clone was seen once. The V gene is TRBV12-3 or TRBV12-4, the J gene TRBJ1-6; D is uncertain. The CDR3 covers 13 residues. V lost 7 bases to trimming and J lost 7 bases, with 11 bases between them. The CDR3 coding sequence is TGTGCCAGCACCATAGGCAGGAATTCACCCCTCCACTTT. This encodes CASTIGRNSPLHF.

This clone was seen once. V and J are TRBV7-3 and TRBJ1-5; 8 bases are a match to TRBD1. The CDR3 is 17 amino acids. Germline values: CDR1 SGHTA, CDR2 FQGTGA. J was trimmed by 5 bases and V by 4 bases; bases with no gene match: 13. The CDR3 spells CASSSNPMTGVHQPQHF. The CDR3 DNA reads as TGTGCCAGCAGCTCAAACCCCATGACAGGGGTTCATCAGCCCCAGCATTTT.

V and J are TRBV21-1 and TRBJ2-1; no DNA check was done on the table's D call, TRBD1. TRBV21-1 is designated a pseudogene. The CDR3 sequence is 16 residues long. The CDR3 is CASSKADSLINNEQFF. The DNA of the CDR3 is TGTGCCAGCAGCAAAGCCGACAGCTTAATTAACAATGAGCAGTTCTTC.

The chain recombines TRBV28 with TRBJ1-5; D is unresolved. The germline gives CDR1 MDHEN, CDR2 SYDVKM. This CDR3 spans 12 amino acids. With 3 bases removed from V and 7 bases from J, the gap between germline ends came to 7 bases. CDR3 DNA sequence: TGTGCCAGCAGTTTTACCGGGCAGCCCCAGCATTTT. Protein product: CASSFTGQPQHF.

The chain recombines TRBV18 with TRBJ2-3, with TRBD2 matching 10 bases. V trimming: 3 bases; J trimming: 0 bases; junction bases outside the gene matches: 12. This CDR3 has 19 amino acids. Looked up from germline, CDR1 is KGHSH and CDR2 is LQKENI. The CDR3 nucleotides are TGTGCCAGCTCACCCGTTAGCGGGAGGAACCTTGCTAGCACAGATACGCAGTATTTT. Amino acid sequence: CASSPVSGRNLASTDTQYF.

V and J are TRBV6-6 and TRBJ1-1; D call uncertain. The CDR3 loop spans 15 amino acids. V was trimmed by 6 bases and J by 1 base, leaving 15 bases between them. Germline V gives CDR1 MNHNY, CDR2 SVGAGI (reference sequence). This CDR3 reads CASSPTSTGNTEAFF. Here the CDR3 DNA reads TGTGCCAGCAGCCCCACCTCGACGGGGAACACTGAAGCTTTCTTT.

The chain uses TRBV7-9 and TRBJ1-5; D is undetermined. From germline, CDR1 is SEHNR and CDR2 FQNEAQ (reference sequence). V lost 3 bases and J lost 4, with 10 bases in between. CDR3 size: 14 residues. CDR3 amino acids: CASSFEGGNQPQHF. In DNA form, the CDR3 reads TGTGCCAGCAGCTTCGAGGGAGGTAATCAGCCCCAGCATTTT.

CDR3 DNA sequence: TGTGCCAGCAGCGGACAGGGGAGGTCGGGCTACACCTTC. Protein: CASSGQGRSGYTF. J is TRBJ1-2 and V is TRBV7-9, with TRBD1 matching over 9 bases. CDR1 SEHNR and CDR2 FQNEAQ come from the germline V gene (reference sequence). The J segment lost 8 bases and the V segment lost 5 bases, leaving 6 bases of the junction unmatched. This CDR3 region has 13 residues.

V gene TRBV6-5 combines with J gene TRBJ1-1; possible D gene TRBD1, 6 bases. In germline, CDR1 is MNHEY, CDR2 SVGAGI. The V gene lost 3 bases and the J gene lost 10 bases, with 9 bases spanning the gap. This CDR3 region has 11 residues. In DNA, the CDR3 is TGTGCCAGCAGTTATTGGGGGCGAGCTTTCTTT. It codes for CASSYWGRAFF.

With respect to this clone: Other DNA sequences in the same sample also yield this CDR3. The chain uses TRBV11-2 and TRBJ2-1, with 10 positions matching TRBD1. With V trimmed by 1 base and J by 6 bases, 3 bases remained unmatched. The CDR3 spans 15 residues. CDR1 is SGHAT and CDR2 is FQNNGV in the germline V gene. CDR3 DNA: TGTGCCAGCAGCTTAGGGTGGACAGGGGGCAATGAGCAGTTCTTC. It translates to CASSLGWTGGNEQFF.

With regard to this clone: Other DNA sequences of this sample code for an identical CDR3. The rearrangement links TRBV29-1 to TRBJ1-1, with D tentatively TRBD1 (5 bases). The CDR3 runs to 12 residues. Per germline, CDR1 SQVTM and CDR2 ANQGSEA. V lost 7 bases to trimming and J lost 1 base, with 10 bases between them. The CDR3 here is CSALTGNTEAFF. The CDR3 DNA sequence: TGCAGCGCTCTAACAGGGAACACTGAAGCTTTCTTT.

The chain links TRBV7-3 to TRBJ1-2, with 11 bases identical to TRBD1. The length of the CDR3 is 13 residues. Trimming took 5 bases from V and 8 from J; bases not matched to a gene: 4. Germline V gene sequence: CDR1 SGHTA, CDR2 FQGTGA. The DNA for the CDR3 is TGTGCCAGCAGCCCGGACAGGGGGCAGGGCTACACCTTC. Translated: CASSPDRGQGYTF.